The clone carrying this T cell receptor (beta chain) was counted at least ten times. The record originates from a study of T-cell reconstitution after alpha-beta-depleted transplantation in children. The V gene lost 8 bases and the J gene lost 0 bases, with 10 bases spanning the gap. The CDR3 has 13 amino acids. Per germline, CDR1 MNHNY and CDR2 SVGAGI (reference sequence). Unique molecular identifiers were incorporated into the prepared TCRbeta library. TCRdb analysed the PCR reads with MiXCR anew, one entry per CDR3 protein. The profile covers almost 500,000 distinct CDR3 sequences, with around an eighth appearing a single time and about 5.4% taken by the ten largest.

The clonotype originates from a human donor who donated a stem cell graft to a child with combined immunodeficiency. Sequencing was performed on PBMCs from the stem cell graft donor, taken from the stem cell graft. The gene calls are TRBV6-6 and TRBJ2-5; D uncertain. The CDR3 here is CASVNPYQETQYF. Written as DNA, the CDR3 is TGTGCCAGCGTCAATCCGTACCAAGAGACCCAGTACTTC.